This T cell receptor beta chain was identified during a study of healthy donors' naive CD4 and CD8 T cells. Overall study results and limits: Negatively charged CDR3s marked CD8+ lineage; positively charged CDR3s marked CD4+ lineage.

This clonotype showed up just once. What it binds is unknown. Each TCR library used 500 ng of total RNA and a linear amplification protocol. Each CDR3 protein gets one entry after TCRdb re-called the reads with MiXCR. The data hold approximately 200,000 distinct CDR3 sequences, with around three quarters observed a single time. Germline CDR1 reads MNHEY; CDR2 reads SVGEGT. The germline V and J ends were trimmed by 6 bases and 6 bases, with 17 bases remaining between them. The CDR3 loop spans 14 amino acids. The chain couples TRBV6-2 or TRBV6-3 to TRBJ1-1, with a weak D call TRBD1 (5 bases). The sample comprised naive CD4+ and CD8+ T cells sorted from blood, pooled from several donors. This receptor was obtained from a pool of human donors in good health; the sample pools cells from several healthy donors. The CDR3 spells CASRLRDSIAEAFF. CDR3 coding DNA: TGTGCCAGCAGGCTCCGGGACTCTATCGCTGAAGCTTTCTTT.